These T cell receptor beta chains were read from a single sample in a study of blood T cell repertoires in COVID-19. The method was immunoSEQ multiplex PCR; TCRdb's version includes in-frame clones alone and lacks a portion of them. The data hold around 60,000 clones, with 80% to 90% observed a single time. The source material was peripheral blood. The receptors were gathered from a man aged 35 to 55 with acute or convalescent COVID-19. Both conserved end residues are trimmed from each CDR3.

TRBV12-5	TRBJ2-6	ASGPQNSGANVLT
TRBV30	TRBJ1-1	AWGRQGFTEAF
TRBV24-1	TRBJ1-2	ATSEKGNYGYT
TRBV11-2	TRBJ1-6	ASSLGQGGTYNSPLH
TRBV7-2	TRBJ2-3	ASSLNLAGATDTQY
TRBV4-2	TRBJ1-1	ASSLLRSTEAF
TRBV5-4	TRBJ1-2	ASSLAGDRAPNYGYT
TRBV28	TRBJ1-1	ASRDSTGGATEAF
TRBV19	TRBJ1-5	ASTQELNQPQH
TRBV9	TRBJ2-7	ASSVAAGAYEQY
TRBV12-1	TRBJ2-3	ASIPRTGGDFTDTQY
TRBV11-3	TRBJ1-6	ASSLVGQGASSPLH
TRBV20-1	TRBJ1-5	SASEDTYSNQPQH
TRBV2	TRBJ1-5	ASSEGSYSNQPQH
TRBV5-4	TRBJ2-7	ASSLAGRRGTGVAQY
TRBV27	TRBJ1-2	ASSFRDRGRYGYT
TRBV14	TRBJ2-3	ASAGGSDTQY
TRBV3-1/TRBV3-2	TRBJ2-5	ASSRRQGRVQETQY
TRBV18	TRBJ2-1	ASSPVGHPAYNEQF
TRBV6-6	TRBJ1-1	ASSPTSMNTEAF
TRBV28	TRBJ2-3	ASSRGGADTQY
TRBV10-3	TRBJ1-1	AISESPPGQGTEAF
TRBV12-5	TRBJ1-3	ASGQTGGNTIY
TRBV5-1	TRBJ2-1	ASSPGLAVYNEQF
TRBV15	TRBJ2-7	ATSRSLPGVGEQY
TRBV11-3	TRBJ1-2	ASSLVSSGYT
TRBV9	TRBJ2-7	ASSVSGAPLEQY
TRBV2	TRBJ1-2	ASIPGQGYGYT
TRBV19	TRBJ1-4	ASSPGQGANEKLF
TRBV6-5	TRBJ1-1	ASSIPETEAF
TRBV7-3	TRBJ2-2	ASSLRRAGGLMGTGELF
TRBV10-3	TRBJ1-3	AIGQELATIY
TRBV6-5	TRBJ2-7	ASNGPGLYEQY
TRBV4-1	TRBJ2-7	ASSQDNIRERSYEQY
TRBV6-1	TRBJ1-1	ASSVRQGPMNTEAF
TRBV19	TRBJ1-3	ASMTYSGNTIY
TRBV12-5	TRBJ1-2	ASGFGTLKGYT
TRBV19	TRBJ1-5	ASSTTGDRQPQH
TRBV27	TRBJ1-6	ASSYRQGGYNSPLH
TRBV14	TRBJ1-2	ASSQAAGTGNVLNTYYT
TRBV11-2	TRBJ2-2	ASSLTGGNTGELF
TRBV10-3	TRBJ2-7	AISETRVRYEQY
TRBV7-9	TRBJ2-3	ASSFEGTTDTQY
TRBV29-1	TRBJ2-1	SGNIDEQF
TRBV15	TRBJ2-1	ATSRATSGGPYNEQF
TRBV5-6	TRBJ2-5	ASSLRSGGNETQY
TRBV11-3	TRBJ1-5	ASSLGGDQPQH